This T cell receptor (beta chain) originates from a study of a mutant IDH1 vaccine in newly diagnosed glioma. Whole-study context: The study started vaccination 4-6 weeks after radiotherapy alone, or with temozolomide cycles. Patients under treatment included around 60% males and 37.5% females and had a mean age of roughly 43 years. General study points: Among top peripheral T cell clonotypes, changes seemed unrelated to pseudoprogression.

A word on this clone: Its antigen is currently unknown.

V lost 4 bases to trimming and J lost 1 base, with 11 bases between them. The CDR3 runs to 14 residues. Germline lookup yields CDR1 SGHRS and CDR2 YFSETQ. The table came from immunoSEQ multiplex PCR; TCRdb's copy has only in-frame clones and leaves some out. The sample consists of fewer than 70,000 clones, 83% of them appearing once. Time point in this sample: week 47, end of study. What each vaccine dose contained was 300 ug of mutant IDH1 20-mer peptide, accompanied by topical imiquimod. Diagnosis in the donors showed new WHO grade 3 or 4 astrocytomas that were IDH1-mutant and ATRX-lost. The chain has TRBV5-1 and TRBJ1-2; D gene uncertain. This clonotype was sampled from a man aged 25-45 years with glioma. Sequenced here: PBMCs, sampled from a glioma patient whose treatment included an IDH1 peptide vaccine. The CDR3, as DNA: TGCGCCAGCAGCCTCCGTGGCTATAACTATGGCTACACCTTC. Protein sequence: CASSLRGYNYGYTF.